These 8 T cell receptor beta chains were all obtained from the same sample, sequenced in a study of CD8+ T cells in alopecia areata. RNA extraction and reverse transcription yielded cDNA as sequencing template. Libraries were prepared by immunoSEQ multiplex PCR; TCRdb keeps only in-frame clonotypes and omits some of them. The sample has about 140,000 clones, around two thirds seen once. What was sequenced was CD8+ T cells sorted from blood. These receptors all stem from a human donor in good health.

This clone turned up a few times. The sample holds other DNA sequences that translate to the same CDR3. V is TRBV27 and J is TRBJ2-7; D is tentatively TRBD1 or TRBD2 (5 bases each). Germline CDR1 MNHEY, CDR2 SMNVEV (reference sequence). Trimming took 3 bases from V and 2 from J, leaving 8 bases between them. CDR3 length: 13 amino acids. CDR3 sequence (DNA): TGTGCCAGCAGTTTTGGGGGTACCTACGAGCAGTACTTC. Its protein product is CASSFGGTYEQYF.

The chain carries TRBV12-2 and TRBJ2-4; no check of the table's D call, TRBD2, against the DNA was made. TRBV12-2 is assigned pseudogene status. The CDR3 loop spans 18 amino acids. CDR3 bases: TGTGCAAGTCGCGTAAAACTAGCGGGAGGGCCCTCCGGAAACATTCAGTACTTC. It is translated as CASRVKLAGGPSGNIQYF.

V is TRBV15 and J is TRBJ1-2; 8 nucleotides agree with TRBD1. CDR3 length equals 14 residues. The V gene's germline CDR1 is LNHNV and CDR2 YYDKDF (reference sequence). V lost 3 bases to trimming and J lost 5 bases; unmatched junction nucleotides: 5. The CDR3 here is CATSSRGLGYGYTF. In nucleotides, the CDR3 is TGTGCCACCAGCAGCAGGGGGCTAGGATATGGCTACACCTTC.

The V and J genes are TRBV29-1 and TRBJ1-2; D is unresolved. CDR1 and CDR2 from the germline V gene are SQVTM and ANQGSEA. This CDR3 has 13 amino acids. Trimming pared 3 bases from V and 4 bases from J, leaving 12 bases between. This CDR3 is CSVDGEELYGYTF. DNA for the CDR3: TGCAGCGTTGATGGGGAGGAGCTCTATGGCTACACCTTC. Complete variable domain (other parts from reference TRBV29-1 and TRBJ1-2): SAVISQKPSRDICQRGTSLTIQCQVDSQVTMMFWYRQQPGQSLTLIATANQGSEATYESGFVIDKFPISRPNLTFSTLTVSNMSPEDSSIYLCSVDGEELYGYTFGSGTRLTVV.

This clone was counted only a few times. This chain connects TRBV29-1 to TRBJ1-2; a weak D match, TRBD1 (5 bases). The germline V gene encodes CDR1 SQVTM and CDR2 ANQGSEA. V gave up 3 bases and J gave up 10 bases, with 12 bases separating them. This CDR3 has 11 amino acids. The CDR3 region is CSVDVGVDYTF. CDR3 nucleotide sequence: TGCAGCGTTGACGTAGGGGTCGACTACACCTTC.

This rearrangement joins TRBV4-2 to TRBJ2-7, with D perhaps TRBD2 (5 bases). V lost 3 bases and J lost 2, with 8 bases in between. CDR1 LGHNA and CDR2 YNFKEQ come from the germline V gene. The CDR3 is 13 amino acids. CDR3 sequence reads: CASSQRRTYEQYF. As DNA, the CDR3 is TGTGCCAGCAGCCAGCGGAGGACCTACGAGCAGTACTTC.

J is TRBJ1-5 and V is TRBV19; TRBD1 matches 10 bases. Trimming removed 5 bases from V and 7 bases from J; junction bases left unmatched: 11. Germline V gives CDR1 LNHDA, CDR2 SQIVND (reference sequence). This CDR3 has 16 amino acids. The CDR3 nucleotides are TGTGCCAGTAGTCCGAAGGGACAGGGGATGGGACAGCCCCAGCATTTT. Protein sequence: CASSPKGQGMGQPQHF.

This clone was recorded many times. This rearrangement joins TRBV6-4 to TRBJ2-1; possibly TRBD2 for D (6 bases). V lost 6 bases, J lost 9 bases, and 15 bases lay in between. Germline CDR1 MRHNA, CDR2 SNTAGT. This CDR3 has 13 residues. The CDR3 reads CASSAGTSGEQFF. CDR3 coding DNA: TGTGCCAGCAGCGCCGGGACTTCGGGTGAGCAGTTCTTC.